What follows is one T cell receptor (beta chain) and its context. Trimming pared 4 bases from V and 5 bases from J, leaving 14 bases between. The CDR3 sequence is 15 residues long. The germline CDR1 and CDR2 sequences are MDHEN and SYDVKM. This sample's RNA came from whole unsorted tissue. The normal lung tissue was taken more than 3 cm from the tumor edge. The library came from three nested PCR rounds adapted from ARM-PCR protocols. Each CDR3 protein is one row after TCRdb ran MiXCR on the multiplex PCR reads. Of around 80,000 distinct CDR3 sequences listed, more than 80% were seen once; the top ten hold around half. The data stem from a study of tumor and adjacent non-tumor tissue in lung cancer.

This sequence joins TRBV28 and TRBJ1-4; D not resolved. The TCR was taken from a man in his 60s with non-small cell lung cancer. The sequenced sample was distant non-tumor lung tissue. CDR3 sequence reads: CASSSSSTQNEKLFF. The CDR3 DNA reads as TGTGCCAGCAGTTCCTCAAGCACGCAAAATGAAAAACTGTTTTTT.